A selection of T cell receptor beta chains follows, all from one sample in a study of shared clonotypes between healthy human individuals. The method was immunoSEQ multiplex PCR; TCRdb's version includes in-frame clones alone and lacks a portion of them. The sample consists of more than 2,000,000 clones, approximately 93% of them appearing once. What was sequenced was naive CD4+ T cells from PBMCs. The receptor set was obtained from a man aged 18 to 30 in good health. Some clones in this sample may be carry-over from other donors' samples. CDR3s include the opening cysteine and the closing phenylalanine or tryptophan. The D gene is left open where the match is weak. Only part of the rows carry a size: once, few, many, or a class if the clone is expanded.

D gene: TRBD2; J gene: TRBJ2-3; clone size: NA; V gene: TRBV10-3; CDR3 protein: CAIKKAGVVTDTQYF; CDR3 DNA: TGTGCCATCAAAAAAGCGGGAGTAGTGACAGATACGCAGTATTTT
D gene: TRBD1; J gene: TRBJ2-7; clone size: NA; V gene: TRBV28; CDR3 protein: CASSVPGQYTQYF; CDR3 DNA: TGTGCCAGCAGTGTGCCGGGACAGTATACTCAGTACTTC
D gene: NA; J gene: TRBJ2-5; clone size: NA; V gene: TRBV23-1; CDR3 protein: CASSQGGALQETQYF; CDR3 DNA: TGCGCCAGCAGTCAAGGAGGGGCTCTTCAAGAGACCCAGTACTTC
D gene: NA; J gene: TRBJ2-1; clone size: few; V gene: TRBV15; CDR3 protein: CATSRDLSNEQFF; CDR3 DNA: TGTGCCACCAGCAGAGATCTGTCAAATGAGCAGTTCTTC
D gene: NA; J gene: TRBJ2-2; clone size: once; V gene: TRBV18; CDR3 protein: CASSPDGRGFGELFF; CDR3 DNA: TGTGCCAGCTCACCGGACGGTCGGGGATTCGGGGAGCTGTTTTTT
D gene: TRBD2; J gene: TRBJ2-1; clone size: NA; V gene: TRBV7-9; CDR3 protein: CASSPNLAGGLNEQFF; CDR3 DNA: TGTGCCAGCAGCCCAAATCTAGCGGGAGGGCTTAATGAGCAGTTCTTC
D gene: NA; J gene: TRBJ1-5; clone size: NA; V gene: TRBV28; CDR3 protein: CASSLTTRNNQPQHF; CDR3 DNA: TGTGCCAGCAGTTTAACGACGAGGAACAATCAGCCCCAGCATTTT
D gene: NA; J gene: TRBJ1-2; clone size: NA; V gene: TRBV5-1; CDR3 protein: CASRTGQPDNYGYTF; CDR3 DNA: TGCGCCAGCAGGACCGGACAGCCTGATAACTATGGCTACACCTTC
D gene: NA; J gene: TRBJ1-2; clone size: NA; V gene: TRBV11-1; CDR3 protein: CASSSRMGAYGYTF; CDR3 DNA: TGTGCCAGCAGCTCCCGGATGGGGGCCTATGGCTACACCTTC
D gene: NA; J gene: TRBJ2-1; clone size: once; V gene: TRBV28; CDR3 protein: CASSYRDTYNEQFF; CDR3 DNA: TGTGCCAGCAGTTACCGGGACACTTACAATGAGCAGTTCTTC
D gene: NA; J gene: TRBJ2-7; clone size: NA; V gene: TRBV27; CDR3 protein: CASSLLGSQSEQYF; CDR3 DNA: TGTGCCAGCAGTTTACTAGGCTCCCAGAGCGAGCAGTACTTC
D gene: NA; J gene: TRBJ2-3; clone size: NA; V gene: TRBV4-2; CDR3 protein: CASSQEGDSTSTDTQYF; CDR3 DNA: TGTGCCAGCAGCCAAGAAGGGGACTCCACTAGCACAGATACGCAGTATTTT
D gene: NA; J gene: TRBJ2-7; clone size: once; V gene: TRBV6-6; CDR3 protein: CASSYSSAASYEQYF; CDR3 DNA: TGTGCCAGCAGTTACTCGAGTGCGGCCTCCTACGAGCAGTACTTC
D gene: NA; J gene: TRBJ2-7; clone size: NA; V gene: TRBV4-2; CDR3 protein: CASSQDPRGLAGAFLEQYF; CDR3 DNA: TGTGCCAGCAGCCAAGACCCCCGGGGCCTGGCGGGGGCCTTCCTGGAGCAGTACTTC
D gene: TRBD1; J gene: TRBJ1-1; clone size: once; V gene: TRBV5-1; CDR3 protein: CASSFDRGEAFF; CDR3 DNA: TGCGCCAGCAGCTTTGACAGGGGTGAGGCTTTCTTT
D gene: NA; J gene: TRBJ1-5; clone size: NA; V gene: TRBV25-1; CDR3 protein: CASSDSGGSNQPQHF; CDR3 DNA: TGTGCCAGCAGTGATTCCGGCGGGTCTAATCAGCCCCAGCATTTT
D gene: NA; J gene: TRBJ2-7; clone size: once; V gene: TRBV5-1; CDR3 protein: CASSLAGGFGGYEQYF; CDR3 DNA: TGCGCCAGCAGCTTGGCCGGTGGATTCGGAGGTTACGAGCAGTACTTC
D gene: NA; J gene: TRBJ1-3; clone size: NA; V gene: TRBV28; CDR3 protein: CASSFGILNTIYF; CDR3 DNA: TGTGCCAGCAGTTTCGGGATACTGAACACCATATATTTT
D gene: TRBD1; J gene: TRBJ2-2; clone size: NA; V gene: TRBV10-3; CDR3 protein: CAISRQGASTGELFF; CDR3 DNA: TGTGCCATCAGCAGACAGGGGGCGAGCACCGGGGAGCTGTTTTTT
D gene: NA; J gene: TRBJ1-1; clone size: NA; V gene: TRBV28; CDR3 protein: CASRSPWAEREAFF; CDR3 DNA: TGTGCCAGCAGATCTCCCTGGGCAGAGCGTGAAGCTTTCTTT
D gene: TRBD1; J gene: TRBJ2-1; clone size: NA; V gene: TRBV11-3; CDR3 protein: CASSFRTGSRNEQFF; CDR3 DNA: TGTGCCAGCAGCTTTCGGACAGGGAGCAGAAATGAGCAGTTCTTC
D gene: TRBD2; J gene: TRBJ2-1; clone size: NA; V gene: TRBV28; CDR3 protein: CASNPRGSGGYNEQFF; CDR3 DNA: TGTGCCAGCAACCCGCGGGGTAGCGGGGGCTACAATGAGCAGTTCTTC
D gene: TRBD1; J gene: TRBJ2-7; clone size: NA; V gene: TRBV18; CDR3 protein: CASSPGTGFYEQYF; CDR3 DNA: TGTGCCAGCTCACCTGGGACAGGGTTTTACGAGCAGTACTTC
D gene: NA; J gene: TRBJ1-1; clone size: NA; V gene: TRBV5-6; CDR3 protein: CASSLVTENTEAFF; CDR3 DNA: TGTGCCAGCAGCTTGGTTACAGAGAACACTGAAGCTTTCTTT
D gene: NA; J gene: TRBJ2-7; clone size: NA; V gene: TRBV15; CDR3 protein: CATSRGAGGRSGYEQYF; CDR3 DNA: TGTGCCACCAGCAGAGGGGCAGGAGGCAGGTCGGGGTACGAGCAGTACTTC
D gene: NA; J gene: TRBJ2-5; clone size: NA; V gene: TRBV5-1; CDR3 protein: CASSLGGTEETQYF; CDR3 DNA: TGCGCCAGCAGCTTGGGTGGTACAGAAGAGACCCAGTACTTC
D gene: NA; J gene: TRBJ2-2; clone size: NA; V gene: TRBV7-2; CDR3 protein: CASSWPGQVSTGELFF; CDR3 DNA: TGTGCCAGCAGCTGGCCGGGGCAGGTCTCCACCGGGGAGCTGTTTTTT
D gene: NA; J gene: TRBJ1-4; clone size: NA; V gene: TRBV7-6; CDR3 protein: CASSSGWGEKLFF; CDR3 DNA: TGTGCCAGCAGCTCAGGGTGGGGCGAAAAACTGTTTTTT
D gene: NA; J gene: TRBJ2-3; clone size: NA; V gene: TRBV6-1; CDR3 protein: CASRMGRLGTDTQYF; CDR3 DNA: TGTGCCAGCCGGATGGGACGGCTCGGCACAGATACGCAGTATTTT
D gene: TRBD2; J gene: TRBJ2-1; clone size: NA; V gene: TRBV11-2; CDR3 protein: CASSFATSGYYNEQFF; CDR3 DNA: TGTGCCAGCAGCTTTGCGACTAGCGGTTACTACAATGAGCAGTTCTTC
D gene: TRBD2; J gene: TRBJ2-7; clone size: NA; V gene: TRBV7-3; CDR3 protein: CASSPDSGGAYEQYF; CDR3 DNA: TGTGCCAGCAGCCCGGATAGCGGGGGGGCTTACGAGCAGTACTTC
D gene: TRBD1; J gene: TRBJ1-4; clone size: NA; V gene: TRBV5-6; CDR3 protein: CASSLGWTGKLFF; CDR3 DNA: TGTGCCAGCAGCTTGGGGTGGACAGGGAAGCTGTTTTTT
D gene: NA; J gene: TRBJ1-1; clone size: NA; V gene: TRBV28; CDR3 protein: CASIEGGLNTEAFF; CDR3 DNA: TGTGCCAGCATTGAGGGGGGGCTGAACACTGAAGCTTTCTTT
D gene: NA; J gene: TRBJ1-1; clone size: NA; V gene: TRBV5-6; CDR3 protein: CASSLQGEAFF; CDR3 DNA: TGTGCCAGCAGCTTACAGGGTGAAGCTTTCTTT
D gene: NA; J gene: TRBJ2-3; clone size: NA; V gene: TRBV7-3; CDR3 protein: CASRHGGESDTQYF; CDR3 DNA: TGTGCCAGCAGGCATGGAGGGGAATCAGATACGCAGTATTTT
D gene: NA; J gene: TRBJ2-1; clone size: NA; V gene: TRBV20-1; CDR3 protein: CSKERGEQFF; CDR3 DNA: TGCAGCAAGGAGAGGGGTGAGCAGTTCTTC
D gene: NA; J gene: TRBJ1-1; clone size: NA; V gene: TRBV27; CDR3 protein: CASSSRRDTEAFF; CDR3 DNA: TGTGCCAGCAGTTCGCGTCGGGACACTGAAGCTTTCTTT